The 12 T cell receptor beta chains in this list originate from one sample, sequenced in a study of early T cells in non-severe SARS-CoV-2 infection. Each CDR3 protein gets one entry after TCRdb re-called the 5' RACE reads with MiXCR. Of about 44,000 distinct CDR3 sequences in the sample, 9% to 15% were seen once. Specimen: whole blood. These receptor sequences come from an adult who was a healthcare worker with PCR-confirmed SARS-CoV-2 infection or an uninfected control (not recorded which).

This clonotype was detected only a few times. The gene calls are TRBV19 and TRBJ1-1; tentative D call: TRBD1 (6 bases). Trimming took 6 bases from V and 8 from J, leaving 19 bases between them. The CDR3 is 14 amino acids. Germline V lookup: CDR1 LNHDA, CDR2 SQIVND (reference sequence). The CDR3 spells CASSHLGQFFEAFF. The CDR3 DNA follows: TGTGCCAGTAGCCACCTCGGACAGTTCTTCGAAGCTTTCTTT. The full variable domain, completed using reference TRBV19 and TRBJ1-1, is DGGITQSPKYLFRKEGQNVTLSCEQNLNHDAMYWYRQDPGQGLRLIYYSQIVNDFQKGDIAEGYSVSREKKESFPLTVTSAQKNPTAFYLCASSHLGQFFEAFFGQGTRLTVV.

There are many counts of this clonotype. CDR3 nucleotides: TGCAGTGCTAACACCCCCTGGGGGGATAACGCAGATACGCAGTATTTT. The encoded protein is CSANTPWGDNADTQYF. The chain links TRBV20-1 to TRBJ2-3; weak D call: TRBD2 (6 bases). This CDR3 is built from 16 residues. From germline, CDR1 is DFQATT and CDR2 SNEGSKA (reference sequence). Trimming removed 4 bases at V and 4 bases at J, with 21 bases between.

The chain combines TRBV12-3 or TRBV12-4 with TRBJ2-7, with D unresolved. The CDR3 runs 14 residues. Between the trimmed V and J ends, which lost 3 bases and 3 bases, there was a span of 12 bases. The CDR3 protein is CASSFGNLLYEQYF. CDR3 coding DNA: TGTGCCAGCAGTTTTGGGAACCTCCTCTACGAGCAGTACTTC.

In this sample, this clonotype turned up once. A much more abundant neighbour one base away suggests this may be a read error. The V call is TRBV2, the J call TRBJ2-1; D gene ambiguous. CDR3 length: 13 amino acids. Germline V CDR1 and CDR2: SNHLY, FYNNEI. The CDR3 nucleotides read TGTGACAGCAGCCAAGGCTGGAGCAATGAGCAGTTCTTC. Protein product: CDSSQGWSNEQFF.

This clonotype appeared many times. Here the CDR3 reads CASSSYSGANYGYTF. In DNA, the CDR3 is TGTGCCAGCAGTTCCTATTCTGGGGCTAACTATGGCTACACCTTC. The V gene is TRBV6-5, the J gene TRBJ1-2, with no clear D. The CDR3 covers 15 residues. The germline V gene encodes CDR1 MNHEY and CDR2 SVGAGI. Trimming took off 4 bases at V and 0 bases at J, with 12 bases between the two ends.

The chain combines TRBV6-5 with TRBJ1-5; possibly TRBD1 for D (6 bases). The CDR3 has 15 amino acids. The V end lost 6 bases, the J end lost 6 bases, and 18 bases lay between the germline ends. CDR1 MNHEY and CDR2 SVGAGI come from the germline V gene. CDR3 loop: CASSQQGYGGQPQHF. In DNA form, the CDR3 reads TGTGCCAGCAGCCAACAGGGTTACGGGGGTCAGCCCCAGCATTTT.

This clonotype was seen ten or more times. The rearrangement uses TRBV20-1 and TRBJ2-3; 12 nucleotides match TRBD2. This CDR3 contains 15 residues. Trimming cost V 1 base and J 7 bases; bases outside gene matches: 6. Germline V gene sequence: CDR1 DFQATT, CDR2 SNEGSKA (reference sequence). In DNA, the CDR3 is TGCAGTGCTAGAGGGCCTAGCGGGAGGGTGAATACGCAGTATTTT. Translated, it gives CSARGPSGRVNTQYF.

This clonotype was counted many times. The CDR3 DNA is TGTGCCAGCCGTGTAGCGGGAACAGATACGCAGTATTTT. Translated: CASRVAGTDTQYF. J is TRBJ2-3 and V is TRBV7-2, with 8 bases matching TRBD2. CDR3 length: 13 residues. With V trimmed by 8 bases and J by 3 bases, 4 bases remained unmatched. From germline, CDR1 is SGHTA and CDR2 FQGNSA.

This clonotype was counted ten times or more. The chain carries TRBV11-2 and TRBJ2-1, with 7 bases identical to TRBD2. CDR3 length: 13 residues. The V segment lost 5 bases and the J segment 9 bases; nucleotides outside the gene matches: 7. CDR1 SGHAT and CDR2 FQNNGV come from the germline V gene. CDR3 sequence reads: CASSQRTRGEQFF. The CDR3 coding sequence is TGTGCCAGCAGCCAACGGACTAGAGGTGAGCAGTTCTTC.

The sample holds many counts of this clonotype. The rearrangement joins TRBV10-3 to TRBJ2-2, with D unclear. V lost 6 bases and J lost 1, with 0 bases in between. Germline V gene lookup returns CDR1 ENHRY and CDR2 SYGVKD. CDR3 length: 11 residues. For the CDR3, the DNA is TGTGCCATCAGGAACACCGGGGAGCTGTTTTTT. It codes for CAIRNTGELFF.

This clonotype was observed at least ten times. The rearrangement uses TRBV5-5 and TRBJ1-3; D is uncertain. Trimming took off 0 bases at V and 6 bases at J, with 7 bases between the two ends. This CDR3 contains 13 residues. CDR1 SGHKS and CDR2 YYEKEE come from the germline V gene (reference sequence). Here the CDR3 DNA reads TGTGCCAGCAGCTTGGTCGGGGAAAACACCATATATTTT. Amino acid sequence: CASSLVGENTIYF.

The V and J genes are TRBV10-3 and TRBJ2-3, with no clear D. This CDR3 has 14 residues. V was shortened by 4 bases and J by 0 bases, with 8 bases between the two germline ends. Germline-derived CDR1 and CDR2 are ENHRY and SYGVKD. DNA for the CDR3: TGTGCCATCAGTGGTTCGCCCAGCACAGATACGCAGTATTTT. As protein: CAISGSPSTDTQYF.